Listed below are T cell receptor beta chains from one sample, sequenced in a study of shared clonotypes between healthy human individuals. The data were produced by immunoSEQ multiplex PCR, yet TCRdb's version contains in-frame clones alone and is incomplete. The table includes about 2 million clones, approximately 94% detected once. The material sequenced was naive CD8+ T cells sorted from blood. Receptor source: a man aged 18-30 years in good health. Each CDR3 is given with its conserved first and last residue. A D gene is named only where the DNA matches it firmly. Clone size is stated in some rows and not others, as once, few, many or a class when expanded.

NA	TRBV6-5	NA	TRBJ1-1	CASSYSSWGTNTEAFF	TGTGCCAGCAGTTACTCGTCCTGGGGCACGAACACTGAAGCTTTCTTT
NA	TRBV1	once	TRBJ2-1	CTRPGHLLAGFYNEQFF	TGCACCAGGCCGGGACATCTACTAGCGGGGTTCTACAATGAGCAGTTCTTC
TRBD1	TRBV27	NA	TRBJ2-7	CASSSGQVSYEQYF	TGTGCCAGCAGTTCCGGACAGGTTTCCTACGAGCAGTACTTC
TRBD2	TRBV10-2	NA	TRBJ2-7	CASSVGGGFYEQYF	TGCGCCAGCAGTGTCGGGGGGGGGTTCTACGAGCAGTACTTC
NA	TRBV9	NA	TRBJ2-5	CASSEEGEGETQYF	TGTGCCAGCAGCGAGGAGGGGGAAGGAGAGACCCAGTACTTC
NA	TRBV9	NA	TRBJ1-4	CASSVNTGNEKLFF	TGTGCCAGCAGCGTAAATACAGGGAATGAAAAACTGTTTTTC
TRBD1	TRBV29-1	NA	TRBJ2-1	CSVLGQDRHNEQFF	TGCAGCGTGTTGGGACAGGACCGTCACAATGAGCAGTTCTTC
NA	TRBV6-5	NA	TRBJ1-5	CAAVELSNQPQHF	TGTGCCGCGGTAGAATTGAGCAATCAGCCCCAGCATTTT
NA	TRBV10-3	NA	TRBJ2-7	CAISKTDSYEQYF	TGTGCCATCAGTAAGACAGACTCCTACGAGCAGTACTTC
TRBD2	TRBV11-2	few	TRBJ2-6	CASSLSLVAGNSGANVLTF	TGTGCCAGCAGCTTAAGTTTGGTAGCGGGGAACTCTGGGGCCAACGTCCTGACTTTC
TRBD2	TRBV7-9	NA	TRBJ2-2	CASSLGLAGTYTGELFF	TGTGCCAGCAGCTTAGGACTAGCGGGGACATACACCGGGGAGCTGTTTTTT
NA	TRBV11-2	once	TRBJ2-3	CASSLDLADTQYF	TGTGCCAGCAGCTTAGATCTGGCGGATACGCAGTATTTT
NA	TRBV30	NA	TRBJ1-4	CAWSGWDLEGGEKLFF	TGTGCCTGGAGTGGGTGGGACCTCGAAGGTGGTGAAAAACTGTTTTTT
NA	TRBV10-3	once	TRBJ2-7	CATNTDRGEQYF	TGTGCCACCAACACAGACCGGGGGGAGCAGTACTTC
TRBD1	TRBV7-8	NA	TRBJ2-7	CASSRTGAYEQYF	TGTGCCAGCAGCCGGACAGGGGCGTACGAGCAGTACTTC
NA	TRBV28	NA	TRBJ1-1	CASTGRGISEAFF	TGTGCCAGCACCGGTAGGGGCATTTCTGAAGCTTTCTTT
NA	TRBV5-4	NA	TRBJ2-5	CASSLFGAGTQYF	NA
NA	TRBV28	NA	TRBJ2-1	CASSFGVQPYNEQFF	TGTGCCAGCAGTTTTGGTGTCCAGCCTTACAATGAGCAGTTCTTC
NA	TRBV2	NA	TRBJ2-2	CASSEMEGVPTGELFF	TGTGCCAGCAGTGAAATGGAGGGAGTGCCCACCGGGGAGCTGTTTTTT
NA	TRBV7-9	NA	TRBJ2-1	CASSLAGGSLNWNYNEQFF	TGTGCCAGCAGCTTAGCGGGGGGCTCCTTAAACTGGAACTACAATGAGCAGTTCTTC
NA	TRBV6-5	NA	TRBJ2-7	CASSYGRAHEQYF	TGTGCCAGCAGTTATGGCAGGGCCCACGAGCAGTACTTC
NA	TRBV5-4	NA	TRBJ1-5	CASSLEVGSPQHF	TGTGCCAGCAGCTTGGAAGTGGGGTCGCCCCAGCATTTT
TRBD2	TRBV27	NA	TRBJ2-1	CASRFTGTSGNLWFNEQFF	TGTGCCAGCAGGTTTACTGGGACTAGCGGGAACCTTTGGTTCAATGAGCAGTTCTTC
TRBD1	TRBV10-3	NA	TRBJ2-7	CAISEVEGPGQGYWGQYF	TGTGCCATCAGTGAAGTAGAAGGCCCGGGACAGGGTTATTGGGGGCAGTACTTC
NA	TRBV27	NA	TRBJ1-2	CASSFGGQNGYTF	TGTGCCAGCAGTTTCGGCGGCCAGAATGGCTACACCTTC
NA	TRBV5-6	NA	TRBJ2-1	CASSLDSYSYNEQFF	TGTGCCAGCAGCTTGGATAGCTACTCCTACAATGAGCAGTTCTTC
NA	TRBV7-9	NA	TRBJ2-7	CASSWGGTENLRGQYF	TGTGCCAGCAGCTGGGGCGGGACAGAGAACCTTAGAGGGCAGTACTTC
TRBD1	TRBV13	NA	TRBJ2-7	CASSNTGDEQYF	TGTGCCAGCAGCAATACAGGGGACGAGCAGTACTTC
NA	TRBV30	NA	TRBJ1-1	CAWNSIGKTGGTEAFF	TGTGCCTGGAATTCCATTGGAAAGACGGGTGGCACTGAAGCTTTCTTT
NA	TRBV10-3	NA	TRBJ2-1	CAISESKGNEQFF	TGTGCCATCAGTGAGTCGAAAGGGAATGAGCAGTTCTTC
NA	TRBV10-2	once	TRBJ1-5	CASSETAPWGPQHF	TGCGCCAGCAGTGAGACGGCACCTTGGGGGCCCCAGCATTTT
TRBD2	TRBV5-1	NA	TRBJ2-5	CASSLGWDFRASGRETQYF	TGCGCCAGCAGCTTGGGATGGGATTTCCGGGCTAGCGGGAGGGAGACCCAGTACTTC
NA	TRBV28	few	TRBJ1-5	CASSTRTGVKPQHF	TGTGCCAGCAGTACCCGGACGGGGGTTAAGCCCCAGCATTTT
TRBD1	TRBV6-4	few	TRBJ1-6	CASSTTGDNSPLHF	TGTGCCAGCAGCACGACAGGGGACAATTCACCCCTCCACTTT
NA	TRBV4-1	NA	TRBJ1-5	CASSPSTNQPQHF	TGCGCCAGTAGCCCGTCCACCAATCAGCCCCAGCATTTT
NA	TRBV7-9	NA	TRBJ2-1	CASSFSTGNEQFF	TGTGCCAGCAGCTTTTCGACTGGAAATGAGCAGTTCTTC
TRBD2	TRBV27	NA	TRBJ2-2	CASAWAGALVTGELFF	TGTGCCAGCGCTTGGGCGGGAGCTCTAGTCACCGGGGAGCTGTTTTTT
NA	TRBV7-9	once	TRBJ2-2	CASSLPGLQFSTGELFF	TGTGCCAGCAGCCTACCGGGCCTTCAATTTTCGACCGGGGAGCTGTTTTTT
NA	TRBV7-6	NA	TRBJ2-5	CASSLLVKTQYF	TGTGCCAGCAGCCTATTGGTGAAGACCCAGTACTTC
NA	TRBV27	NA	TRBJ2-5	CASSLGKSRRGFQETQYF	TGTGCCAGCAGTTTAGGTAAAAGCAGACGAGGGTTCCAAGAGACCCAGTACTTC
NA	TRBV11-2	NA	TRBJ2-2	CASSSPVGLTTGELFF	TGTGCCAGCAGCTCGCCTGTGGGACTCACCACCGGGGAGCTGTTTTTT
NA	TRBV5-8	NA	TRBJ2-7	CASSLETGTAEQYF	TGTGCCAGCAGCTTAGAAACAGGGACGGCCGAGCAGTACTTC
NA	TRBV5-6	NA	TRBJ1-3	CASSFLNRVVLGNTIYF	TGTGCCAGCAGCTTTTTGAACAGGGTCGTATTGGGAAACACCATATATTTT
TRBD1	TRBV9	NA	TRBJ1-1	CASSSQGGNTEAFF	TGTGCCAGCAGCTCACAGGGGGGGAACACTGAAGCTTTCTTT
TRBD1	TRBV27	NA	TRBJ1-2	CASSLLGTGGPYGYTF	TGTGCCAGCAGTTTATTGGGGACAGGGGGCCCCTATGGCTACACCTTC
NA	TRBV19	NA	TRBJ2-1	CASSIGTKGPGSSYNEQFF	TGTGCCAGTAGTATAGGTACCAAGGGCCCGGGGAGCTCCTACAATGAGCAGTTCTTC
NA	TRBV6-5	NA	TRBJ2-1	CASRLYNEQFF	TGTGCCAGCAGGCTGTACAATGAGCAGTTCTTC
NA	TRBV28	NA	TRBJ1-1	CASGAGVNTEAFF	TGTGCCAGCGGAGCAGGGGTAAACACTGAAGCTTTCTTT
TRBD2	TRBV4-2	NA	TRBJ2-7	CASSQGAGGEQYF	TGTGCCAGCAGCCAGGGAGCGGGGGGCGAGCAGTACTTC
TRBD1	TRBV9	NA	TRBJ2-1	CASSPGGDEQFF	TGTGCCAGCAGCCCAGGGGGCGATGAGCAGTTCTTC
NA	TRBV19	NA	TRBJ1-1	CASSPLGWEAFF	TGTGCCAGTAGTCCACTGGGGTGGGAAGCTTTCTTT
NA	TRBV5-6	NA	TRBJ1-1	CASSLPGNTEAFF	TGTGCCAGCAGCTTGCCGGGGAACACTGAAGCTTTCTTT
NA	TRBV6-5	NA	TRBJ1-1	CASSQGYTEAFF	TGTGCCAGCAGTCAAGGGTACACTGAAGCTTTCTTT
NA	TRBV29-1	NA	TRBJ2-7	CSAQGGSSYEQYF	TGCAGCGCCCAGGGGGGGAGCTCCTACGAGCAGTACTTC
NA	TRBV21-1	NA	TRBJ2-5	CASSSWGWQQEMGTQYF	TGTGCCAGCAGCTCTTGGGGGTGGCAGCAAGAGATGGGGACCCAGTACTTC
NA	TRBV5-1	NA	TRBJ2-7	CASSLEPAGSSYEQYF	TGCGCCAGCAGCTTGGAACCAGCGGGTTCCTCCTACGAGCAGTACTTC